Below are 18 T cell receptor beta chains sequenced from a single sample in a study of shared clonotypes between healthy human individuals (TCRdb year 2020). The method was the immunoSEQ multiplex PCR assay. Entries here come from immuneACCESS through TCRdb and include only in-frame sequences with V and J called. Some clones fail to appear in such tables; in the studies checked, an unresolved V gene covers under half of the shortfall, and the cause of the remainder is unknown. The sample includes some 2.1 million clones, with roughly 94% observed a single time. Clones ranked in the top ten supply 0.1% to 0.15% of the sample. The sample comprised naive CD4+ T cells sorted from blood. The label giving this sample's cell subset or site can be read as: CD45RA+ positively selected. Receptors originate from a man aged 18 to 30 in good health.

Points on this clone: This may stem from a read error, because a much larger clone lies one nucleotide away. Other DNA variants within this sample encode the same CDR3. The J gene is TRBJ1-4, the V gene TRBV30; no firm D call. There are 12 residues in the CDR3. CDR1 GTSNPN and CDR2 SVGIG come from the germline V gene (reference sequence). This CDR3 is CAWAPRGEKLFF. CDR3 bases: TGCGCCTGGGCCCCTCGGGGTGAAAAACTGTTTTTT.

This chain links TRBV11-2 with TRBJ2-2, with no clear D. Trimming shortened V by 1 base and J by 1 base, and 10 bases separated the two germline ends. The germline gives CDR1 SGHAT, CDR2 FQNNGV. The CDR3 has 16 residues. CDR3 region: CASSLGRHQNTGELFF. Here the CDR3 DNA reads TGTGCCAGCAGCTTAGGACGCCACCAGAACACCGGGGAGCTGTTTTTT.

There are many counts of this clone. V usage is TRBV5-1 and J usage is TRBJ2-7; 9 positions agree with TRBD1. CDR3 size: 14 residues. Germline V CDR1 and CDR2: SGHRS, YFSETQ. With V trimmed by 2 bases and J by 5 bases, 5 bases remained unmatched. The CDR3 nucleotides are TGCGCCAGCAGCTTCGGGACAGGGAAGCACGAGCAGTACTTC. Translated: CASSFGTGKHEQYF.

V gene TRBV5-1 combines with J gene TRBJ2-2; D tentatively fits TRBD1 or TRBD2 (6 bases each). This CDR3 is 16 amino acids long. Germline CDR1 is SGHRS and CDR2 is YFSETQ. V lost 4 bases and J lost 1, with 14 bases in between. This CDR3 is CASSLQGRENTGELFF. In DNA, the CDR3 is TGCGCCAGCAGCCTCCAGGGGCGGGAGAACACCGGGGAGCTGTTTTTT.

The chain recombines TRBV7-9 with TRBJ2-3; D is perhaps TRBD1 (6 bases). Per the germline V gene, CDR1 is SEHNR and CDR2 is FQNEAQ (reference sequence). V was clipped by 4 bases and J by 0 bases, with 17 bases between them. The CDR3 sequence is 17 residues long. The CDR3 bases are TGTGCCAGCAGCTCCCCCGGGACACTAACTAGCACAGATACGCAGTATTTT. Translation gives CASSSPGTLTSTDTQYF.

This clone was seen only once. The CDR3 spells CASSLVAPGQSSYEQYF. The CDR3 DNA follows: TGTGCCAGCAGCTTAGTAGCTCCGGGACAGAGCTCCTACGAGCAGTACTTC. The J gene is TRBJ2-7, the V gene TRBV7-9, with 7 bases fitting TRBD1. In germline, CDR1 is SEHNR, CDR2 FQNEAQ (reference sequence). With V trimmed by 1 base and J by 0 bases, 9 bases remained unmatched. The CDR3 contains 17 residues.

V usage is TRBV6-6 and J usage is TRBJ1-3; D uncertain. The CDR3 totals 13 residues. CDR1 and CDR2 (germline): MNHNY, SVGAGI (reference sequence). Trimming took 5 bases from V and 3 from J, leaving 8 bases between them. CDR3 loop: CASSITYGNTIYF. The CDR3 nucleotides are TGTGCCAGCAGTATAACATATGGAAACACCATATATTTT.

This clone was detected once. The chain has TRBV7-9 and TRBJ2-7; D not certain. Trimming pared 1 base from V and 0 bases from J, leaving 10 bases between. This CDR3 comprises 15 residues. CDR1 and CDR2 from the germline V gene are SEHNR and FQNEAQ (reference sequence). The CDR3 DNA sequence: TGTGCCAGCAGCTTAGGTTTGGGGTCCTCCTACGAGCAGTACTTC. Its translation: CASSLGLGSSYEQYF.

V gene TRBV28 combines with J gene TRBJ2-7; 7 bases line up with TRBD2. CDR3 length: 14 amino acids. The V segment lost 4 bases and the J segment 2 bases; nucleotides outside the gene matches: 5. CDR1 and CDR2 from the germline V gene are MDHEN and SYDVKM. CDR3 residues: CASSSGTTPYEQYF. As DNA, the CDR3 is TGTGCCAGCAGTTCTGGGACTACCCCCTACGAGCAGTACTTC.

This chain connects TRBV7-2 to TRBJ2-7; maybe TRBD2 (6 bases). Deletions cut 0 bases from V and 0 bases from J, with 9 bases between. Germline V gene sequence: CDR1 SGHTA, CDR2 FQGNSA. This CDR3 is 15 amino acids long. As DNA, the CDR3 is TGTGCCAGCAGCTTAGCGGGACTCACCTCCTACGAGCAGTACTTC. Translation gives CASSLAGLTSYEQYF.

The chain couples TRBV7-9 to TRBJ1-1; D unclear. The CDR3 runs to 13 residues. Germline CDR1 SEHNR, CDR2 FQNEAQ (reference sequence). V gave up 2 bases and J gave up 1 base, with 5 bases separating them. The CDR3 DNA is TGTGCCAGCAGCTTAAATAAGAACACTGAAGCTTTCTTT. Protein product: CASSLNKNTEAFF. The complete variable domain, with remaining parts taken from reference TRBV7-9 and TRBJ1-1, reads DTGVSQNPRHKITKRGQNVTFRCDPISEHNRLYWYRQTLGQGPEFLTYFQNEAQLEKSRLLSDRFSAERPKGSFSTLEIQRTEQGDSAMYLCASSLNKNTEAFFGQGTRLTVV.

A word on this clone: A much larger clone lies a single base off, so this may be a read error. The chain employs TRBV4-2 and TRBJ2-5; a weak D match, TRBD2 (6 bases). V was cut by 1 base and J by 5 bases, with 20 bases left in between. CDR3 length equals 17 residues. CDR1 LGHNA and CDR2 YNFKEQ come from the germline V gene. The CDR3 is CASSQASWEARRETQYF. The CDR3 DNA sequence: TGTGCCAGCAGCCAAGCCTCCTGGGAGGCGAGGAGGGAGACCCAGTACTTC.

The CDR3 sequence: CASSPDRRLTYEQYF. For the CDR3, the DNA is TGTGCCAGCAGCCCTGACAGGCGCTTGACCTACGAGCAGTACTTC. The chain carries TRBV5-5 and TRBJ2-7; a possible D gene is TRBD1 (6 bases). Germline loops: CDR1 SGHKS, CDR2 YYEKEE (reference sequence). The CDR3 spans 15 residues. Between the trimmed V and J ends, which lost 4 bases and 2 bases, there was a span of 16 bases.

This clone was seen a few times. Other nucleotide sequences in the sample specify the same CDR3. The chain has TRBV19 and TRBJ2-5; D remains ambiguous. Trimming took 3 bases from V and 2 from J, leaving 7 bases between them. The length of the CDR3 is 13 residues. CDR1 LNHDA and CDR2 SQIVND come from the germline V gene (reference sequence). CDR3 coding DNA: TGTGCCAGTAGTATGGCACTTCAAGAGACCCAGTACTTC. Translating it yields CASSMALQETQYF.

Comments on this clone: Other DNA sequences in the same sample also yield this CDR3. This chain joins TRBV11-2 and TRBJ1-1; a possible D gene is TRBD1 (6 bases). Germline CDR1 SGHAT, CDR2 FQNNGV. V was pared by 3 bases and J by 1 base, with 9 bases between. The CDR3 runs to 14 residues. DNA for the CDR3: TGTGCCAGCAGCTTGCTGACAGGGAACACTGAAGCTTTCTTT. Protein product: CASSLLTGNTEAFF.

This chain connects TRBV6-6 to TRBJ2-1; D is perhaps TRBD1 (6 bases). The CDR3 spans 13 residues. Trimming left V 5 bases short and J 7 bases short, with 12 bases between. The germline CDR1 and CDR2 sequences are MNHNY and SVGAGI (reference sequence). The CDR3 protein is CASSGTWGNEQFF. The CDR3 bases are TGTGCCAGCAGTGGGACATGGGGGAATGAGCAGTTCTTC.

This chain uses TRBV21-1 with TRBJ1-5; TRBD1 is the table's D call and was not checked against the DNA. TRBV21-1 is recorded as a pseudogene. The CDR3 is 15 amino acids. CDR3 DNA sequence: TGTGCCAGCATTACCTGGACAGGGGAATATCAGCCCCAGCATTTT. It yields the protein CASITWTGEYQPQHF.

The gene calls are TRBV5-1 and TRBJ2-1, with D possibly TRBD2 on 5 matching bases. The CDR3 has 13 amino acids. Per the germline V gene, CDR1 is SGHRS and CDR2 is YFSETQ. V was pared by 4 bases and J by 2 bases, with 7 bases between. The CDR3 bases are TGCGCCAGCAGCGACGGGGCCTACAATGAGCAGTTCTTC. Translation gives CASSDGAYNEQFF.